Sequencing of this T cell receptor beta chain was carried out in a study of blood T cells in healthy people across ages. The CDR3 runs 16 residues. V was trimmed by 3 bases and J by 1 base, leaving 14 bases between them. Germline CDR1 and CDR2: MNHEY and SMNVEV (reference sequence). A J-beta primer mix and a sample-barcoded 5' primer were used in a second PCR of about 7 to 12 cycles. CDR3-containing paired-end reads numbered at least 3 million in each sample. TCRdb processed the 5' RACE reads anew with MiXCR; each CDR3 protein has one entry. Of hundreds of thousands of distinct CDR3 sequences listed, more than 55% are singletons.

V is TRBV27 and J is TRBJ2-3; tentatively, D is TRBD2 (5 bases). Input material: blood. This sequence originates from a man aged 40-49 years in good health. The CDR3 sequence is CASSFSPSGRTDTQYF. The CDR3 DNA is TGTGCCAGCAGTTTTTCCCCCAGCGGACGCACAGATACGCAGTATTTT.